The 8 T cell receptor beta chains listed next were all sequenced from one sample in a study of cytomegalovirus exposure and HLA in healthy donors. With 60 Vbeta and 13 Jbeta primers, the PCR was carried out. Sequencing was performed with immunoSEQ multiplex PCR; in TCRdb, only in-frame clones are kept and a portion is missing. This table holds 150,000 to 200,000 clones, 83% found once. What was sequenced was PBMCs. These receptors all come from a man between 45 and 60 years old in good health and CMV-seropositive.

The J gene is TRBJ2-5, the V gene TRBV19; the D gene is possibly TRBD2 (6 bases). Deletions cut 3 bases from V and 4 bases from J, with 15 bases between. This CDR3 is built from 15 residues. Germline V gives CDR1 LNHDA, CDR2 SQIVND (reference sequence). CDR3 in amino acids: CASSIGGNLGETQYF. For the CDR3, the DNA is TGTGCCAGTAGTATTGGCGGGAATCTAGGAGAGACCCAGTACTTC. Full variable domain (missing parts from reference TRBV19 and TRBJ2-5): DGGITQSPKYLFRKEGQNVTLSCEQNLNHDAMYWYRQDPGQGLRLIYYSQIVNDFQKGDIAEGYSVSREKKESFPLTVTSAQKNPTAFYLCASSIGGNLGETQYFGPGTRLLVL.

The sample holds a few counts of this clone. The V call is TRBV30, the J call TRBJ1-5, with D possibly TRBD1 on 5 matching bases. CDR3 length: 13 amino acids. Per the germline V gene, CDR1 is GTSNPN and CDR2 is SVGIG (reference sequence). V lost 4 bases, J lost 5 bases, and 12 bases lay in between. CDR3 loop: CAWNDKGYQPQHF. The CDR3 DNA reads as TGTGCCTGGAATGACAAGGGGTATCAGCCCCAGCATTTT. The complete variable domain, with remaining parts taken from reference TRBV30 and TRBJ1-5, reads SQTIHQWPATLVQPVGSPLSLECTVEGTSNPNLYWYRQAAGRGLQLLFYSVGIGQISSEVPQNLSASRPQDRQFILSSKKLLLSDSGFYLCAWNDKGYQPQHFGDGTRLSIL.

Comment on this clone: Its ends do not fully match the called genes, so a read error is possible. The J gene is TRBJ1-1, the V gene TRBV19; 7 bases fit TRBD1. There are 14 residues in the CDR3. In germline, CDR1 is LNHDA, CDR2 SQIVND (reference sequence). The CDR3 bases are TGTGCCAGTACTCACAGGGGTCCGAACGCTGAAGCTTTCTTT. Its protein is CASTHRGPNAEAFF.

The chain joins TRBV28 to TRBJ2-5; 7 bases are a match to TRBD1. The CDR3 covers 14 residues. Germline-derived CDR1 and CDR2 are MDHEN and SYDVKM. Losses at the gene ends were 6 bases for V and 1 base for J; bases not matched to a gene: 5. CDR3 protein: CASRRQGFQETQYF. In DNA, the CDR3 is TGTGCCAGCAGGAGACAGGGTTTCCAAGAGACCCAGTACTTC.

The V gene is TRBV7-9, the J gene TRBJ1-1, with D possibly being TRBD1 (5 bases). Per the germline V gene, CDR1 is SEHNR and CDR2 is FQNEAQ (reference sequence). Trimming cost V 1 base and J 4 bases, with 19 bases left between them. The CDR3 runs 17 residues. This CDR3 is CASSLGSGQGGSTEAFF. The CDR3 region has the DNA TGTGCCAGCAGCTTAGGATCGGGCCAGGGAGGGAGCACTGAAGCTTTCTTT.

In this sample, this clone turned up a few times. An end of the junction does not agree with germline; a read error may underlie this. The chain links TRBV4-1 to TRBJ1-2; possible D gene TRBD1, 6 bases. The CDR3 length is 15 residues. Germline values: CDR1 MGHRA, CDR2 YSYEKL. CDR3 DNA sequence: TGTGCCAGCAGCCAAGACGAGGGGGCTAACTATGGCTACACCTTC. Its translation is CASSQDEGANYGYTF.

The rearrangement links TRBV5-4 to TRBJ2-3; 10 nucleotides agree with TRBD2. V trimming: 5 bases; J trimming: 3 bases; junction bases outside the gene matches: 9. The germline V gene has CDR1 SGHNT and CDR2 YYREEE (reference sequence). This CDR3 has 16 residues. The CDR3 region is CASRASGRMGTDTQYF. The CDR3 DNA sequence: TGTGCCAGCAGGGCTAGCGGGAGAATGGGAACAGATACGCAGTATTTT.

The rearrangement links TRBV25-1 to TRBJ1-2; 7 bases map to TRBD1. Germline CDR1 MGHDK, CDR2 SYGVNS. This CDR3 spans 14 amino acids. With 0 bases clipped from V and 7 bases from J, the junction kept 5 bases outside the gene matches. In DNA form, the CDR3 reads TGTGCCAGCAGTGAATATGGGACAGCTAGTGGCTACACCTTC. It is translated as CASSEYGTASGYTF.